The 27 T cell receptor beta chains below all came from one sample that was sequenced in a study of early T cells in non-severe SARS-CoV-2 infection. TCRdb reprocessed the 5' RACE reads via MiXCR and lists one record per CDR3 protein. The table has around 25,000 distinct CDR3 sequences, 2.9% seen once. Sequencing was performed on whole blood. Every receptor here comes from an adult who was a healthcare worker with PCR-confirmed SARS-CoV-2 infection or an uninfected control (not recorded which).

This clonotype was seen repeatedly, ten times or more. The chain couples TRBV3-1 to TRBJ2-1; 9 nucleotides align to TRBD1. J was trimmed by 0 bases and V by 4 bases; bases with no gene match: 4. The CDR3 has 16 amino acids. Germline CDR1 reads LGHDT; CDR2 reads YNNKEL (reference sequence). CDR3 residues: CASSRGQGLSYNEQFF. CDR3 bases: TGTGCCAGCAGCCGGGGACAGGGCCTCTCCTACAATGAGCAGTTCTTC.

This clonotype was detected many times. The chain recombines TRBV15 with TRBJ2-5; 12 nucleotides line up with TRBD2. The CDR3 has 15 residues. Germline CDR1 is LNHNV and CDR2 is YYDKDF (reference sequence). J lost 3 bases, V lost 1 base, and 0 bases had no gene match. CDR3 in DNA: TGTGCCACCAGCAGAGGACTAGCGGGGGAAGAGACCCAGTACTTC. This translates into CATSRGLAGEETQYF.

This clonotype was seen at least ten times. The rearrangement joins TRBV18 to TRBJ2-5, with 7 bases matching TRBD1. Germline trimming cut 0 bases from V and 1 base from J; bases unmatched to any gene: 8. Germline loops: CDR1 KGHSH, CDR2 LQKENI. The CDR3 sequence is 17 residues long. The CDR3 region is CASSPPTGTERQETQYF. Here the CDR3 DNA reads TGTGCCAGCTCACCACCCACCGGGACAGAGCGCCAAGAGACCCAGTACTTC.

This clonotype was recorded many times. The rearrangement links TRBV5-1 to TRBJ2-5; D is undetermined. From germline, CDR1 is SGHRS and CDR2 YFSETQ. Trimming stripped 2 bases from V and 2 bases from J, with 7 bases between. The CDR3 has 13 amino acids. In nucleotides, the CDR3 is TGCGCCAGCAGCTTCGCAGCACAAGAGACCCAGTACTTC. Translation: CASSFAAQETQYF.

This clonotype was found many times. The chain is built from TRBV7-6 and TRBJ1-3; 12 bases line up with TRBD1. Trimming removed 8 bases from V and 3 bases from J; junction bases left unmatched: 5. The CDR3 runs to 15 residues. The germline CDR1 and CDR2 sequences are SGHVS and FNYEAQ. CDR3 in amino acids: CASGGQGADGNTIYF. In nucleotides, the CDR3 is TGTGCCAGCGGGGGACAGGGGGCTGATGGAAACACCATATATTTT. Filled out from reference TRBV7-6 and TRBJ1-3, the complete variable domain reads GAGVSQSPRYKVTKRGQDVALRCDPISGHVSLYWYRQALGQGPEFLTYFNYEAQQDKSGLPNDRFSAERPEGSISTLTIQRTEQRDSAMYRCASGGQGADGNTIYFGEGSWLTVV.

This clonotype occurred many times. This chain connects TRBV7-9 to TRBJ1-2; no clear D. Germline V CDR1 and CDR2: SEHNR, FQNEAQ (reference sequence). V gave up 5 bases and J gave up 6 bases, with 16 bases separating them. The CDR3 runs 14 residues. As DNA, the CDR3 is TGTGCCAGCAGCCCCACGTCGGGAGTTAATGGCTACACCTTC. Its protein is CASSPTSGVNGYTF.

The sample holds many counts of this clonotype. CDR3 protein: CASSLDGTDTGELFF. CDR3 sequence (DNA): TGTGCCAGCAGCTTAGACGGGACAGACACCGGGGAGCTGTTTTTT. The chain recombines TRBV7-2 with TRBJ2-2, with TRBD1 identical over 7 bases. V dropped 1 base and J dropped 3; count of bases not matched to a gene: 2. This CDR3 comprises 15 residues. From germline, CDR1 is SGHTA and CDR2 FQGNSA.

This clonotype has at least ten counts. CDR3 DNA: TGTGCCACCAGTGAAGGGACATCCAGCAATCAGCCCCAGCATTTT. Translation gives CATSEGTSSNQPQHF. The chain employs TRBV24-1 and TRBJ1-5; D perhaps matches TRBD1 (6 bases). The CDR3 totals 15 residues. V shed 4 bases and J shed 1 base, with 10 bases lying between them. Germline V gives CDR1 KGHDR, CDR2 SFDVKD.

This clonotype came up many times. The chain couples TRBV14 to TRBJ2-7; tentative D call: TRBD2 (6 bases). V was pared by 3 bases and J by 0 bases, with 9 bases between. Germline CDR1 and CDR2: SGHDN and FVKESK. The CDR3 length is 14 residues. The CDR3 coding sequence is TGTGCCAGCAGCCAGATCGGGAGCTCCTACGAGCAGTACGTC. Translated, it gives CASSQIGSSYEQYV.

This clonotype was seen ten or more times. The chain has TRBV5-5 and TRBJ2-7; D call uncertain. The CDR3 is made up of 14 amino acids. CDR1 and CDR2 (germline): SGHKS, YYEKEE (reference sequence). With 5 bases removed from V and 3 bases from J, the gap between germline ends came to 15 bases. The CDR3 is CASSPAPRDYEQYV. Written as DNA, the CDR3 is TGTGCCAGCAGTCCCGCGCCTAGGGACTACGAGCAGTACGTC.

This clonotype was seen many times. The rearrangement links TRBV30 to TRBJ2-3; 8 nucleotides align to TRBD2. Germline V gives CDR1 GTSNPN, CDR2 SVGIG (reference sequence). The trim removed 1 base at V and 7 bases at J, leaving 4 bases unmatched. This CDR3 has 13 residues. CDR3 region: CAWSELAGHTQYF. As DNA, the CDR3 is TGTGCCTGGAGTGAGTTAGCGGGACATACGCAGTATTTT.

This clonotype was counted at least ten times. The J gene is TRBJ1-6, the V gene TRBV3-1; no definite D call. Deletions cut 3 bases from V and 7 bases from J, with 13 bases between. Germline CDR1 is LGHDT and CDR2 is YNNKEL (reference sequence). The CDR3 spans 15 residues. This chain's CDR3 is CASSQAVLQNSPLHF. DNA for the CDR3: TGTGCCAGCAGCCAGGCGGTGTTGCAAAATTCACCCCTCCACTTT.

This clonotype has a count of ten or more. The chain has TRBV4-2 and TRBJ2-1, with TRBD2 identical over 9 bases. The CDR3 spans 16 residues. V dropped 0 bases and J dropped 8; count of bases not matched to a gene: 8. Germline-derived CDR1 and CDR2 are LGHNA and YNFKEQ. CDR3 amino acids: CASSQDGSSGVDEQFF. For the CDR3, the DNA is TGTGCCAGCAGCCAAGATGGGTCTAGCGGGGTTGATGAGCAGTTCTTC.

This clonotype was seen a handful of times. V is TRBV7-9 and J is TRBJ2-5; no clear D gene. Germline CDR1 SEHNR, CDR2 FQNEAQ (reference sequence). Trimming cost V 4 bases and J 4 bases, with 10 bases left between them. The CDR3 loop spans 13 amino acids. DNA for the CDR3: TGTGCCAGCAGCTCAAACCAGAGAGAGACCCAGTACTTC. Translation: CASSSNQRETQYF.

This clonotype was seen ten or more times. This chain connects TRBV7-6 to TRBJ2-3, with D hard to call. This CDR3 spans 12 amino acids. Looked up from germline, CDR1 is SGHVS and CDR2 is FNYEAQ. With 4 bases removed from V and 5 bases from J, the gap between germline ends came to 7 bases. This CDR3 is CASSSSEDTQYF. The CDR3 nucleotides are TGTGCCAGCAGCTCGTCGGAAGATACGCAGTATTTT. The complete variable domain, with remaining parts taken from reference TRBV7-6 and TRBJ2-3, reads GAGVSQSPRYKVTKRGQDVALRCDPISGHVSLYWYRQALGQGPEFLTYFNYEAQQDKSGLPNDRFSAERPEGSISTLTIQRTEQRDSAMYRCASSSSEDTQYFGPGTRLTVL.

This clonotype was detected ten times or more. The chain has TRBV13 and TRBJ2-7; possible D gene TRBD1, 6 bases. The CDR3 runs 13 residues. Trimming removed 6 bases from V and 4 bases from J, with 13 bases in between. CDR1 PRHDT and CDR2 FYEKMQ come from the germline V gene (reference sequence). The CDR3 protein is CASSSRTAYEQYV. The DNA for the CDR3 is TGTGCCAGCAGTTCTAGGACAGCATACGAGCAGTACGTC.

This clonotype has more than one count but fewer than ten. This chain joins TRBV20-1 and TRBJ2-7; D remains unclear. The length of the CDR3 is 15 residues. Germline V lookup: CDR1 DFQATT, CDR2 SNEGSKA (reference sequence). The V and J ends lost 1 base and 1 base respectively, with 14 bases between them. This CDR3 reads CSARAPGRPSYEQYV. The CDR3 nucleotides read TGCAGTGCTAGAGCTCCCGGCCGTCCTTCCTACGAGCAGTACGTC.

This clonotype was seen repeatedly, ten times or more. CDR3 bases: TGTGCCAGCAGTTGGACAGATTCCTACAATGAGCAGTTCTTC. This translates into CASSWTDSYNEQFF. This chain links TRBV6-5 with TRBJ2-1; D might be TRBD1 (6 bases). V shed 4 bases and J shed 1 base, with 8 bases lying between them. The CDR3 runs to 14 residues. The germline CDR1 and CDR2 sequences are MNHEY and SVGAGI.

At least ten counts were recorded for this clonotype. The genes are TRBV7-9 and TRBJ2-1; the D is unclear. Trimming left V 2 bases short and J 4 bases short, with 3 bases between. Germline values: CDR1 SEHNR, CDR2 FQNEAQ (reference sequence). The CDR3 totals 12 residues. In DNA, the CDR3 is TGTGCCAGCAGCTTATTATACAATGAGCAGTTCTTC. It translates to CASSLLYNEQFF. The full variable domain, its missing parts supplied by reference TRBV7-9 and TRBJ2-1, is DTGVSQNPRHKITKRGQNVTFRCDPISEHNRLYWYRQTLGQGPEFLTYFQNEAQLEKSRLLSDRFSAERPKGSFSTLEIQRTEQGDSAMYLCASSLLYNEQFFGPGTRLTVL.

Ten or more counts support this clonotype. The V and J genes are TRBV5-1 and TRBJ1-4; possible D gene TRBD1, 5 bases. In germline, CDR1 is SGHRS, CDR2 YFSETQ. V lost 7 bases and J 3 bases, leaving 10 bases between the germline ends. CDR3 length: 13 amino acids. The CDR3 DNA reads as TGCGCCAGCCGGGGGGTTTCTAATGAAAAACTGTTTTTT. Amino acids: CASRGVSNEKLFF.

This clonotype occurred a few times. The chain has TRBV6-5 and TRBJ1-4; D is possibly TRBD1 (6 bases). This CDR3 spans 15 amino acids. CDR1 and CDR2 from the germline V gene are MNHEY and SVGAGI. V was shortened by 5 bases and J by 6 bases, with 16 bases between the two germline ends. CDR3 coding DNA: TGTGCCAGCAGTCGGGGGGGGGCAATGGATGAAAAACTGTTTTTT. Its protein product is CASSRGGAMDEKLFF.

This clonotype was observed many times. DNA for the CDR3: TGCGCCAGCAGCTTTGGACAGGGGACCGGATACGAGCAGTACGTC. Amino acids: CASSFGQGTGYEQYV. The V gene is TRBV5-1, the J gene TRBJ2-7, with 9 bases identical to TRBD1. The CDR3 has 15 residues. The J segment lost 4 bases and the V segment lost 2 bases, leaving 7 bases of the junction unmatched. CDR1 and CDR2 (germline): SGHRS, YFSETQ.

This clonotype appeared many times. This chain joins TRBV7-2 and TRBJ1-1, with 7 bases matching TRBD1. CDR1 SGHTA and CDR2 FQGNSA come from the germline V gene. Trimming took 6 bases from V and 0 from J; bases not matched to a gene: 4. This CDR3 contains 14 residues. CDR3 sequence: CASRKDRVNTEAFF. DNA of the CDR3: TGTGCCAGCAGGAAAGACAGGGTGAACACTGAAGCTTTCTTT.

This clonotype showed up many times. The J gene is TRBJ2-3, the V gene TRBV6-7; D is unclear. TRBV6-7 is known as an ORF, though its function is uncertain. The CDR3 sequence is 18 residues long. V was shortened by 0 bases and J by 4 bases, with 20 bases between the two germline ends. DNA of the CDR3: TGTGCCAGCAGTTACTCGATACTCATACAACCTAGGGCAGATACGCAGTATTTT. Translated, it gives CASSYSILIQPRADTQYF.

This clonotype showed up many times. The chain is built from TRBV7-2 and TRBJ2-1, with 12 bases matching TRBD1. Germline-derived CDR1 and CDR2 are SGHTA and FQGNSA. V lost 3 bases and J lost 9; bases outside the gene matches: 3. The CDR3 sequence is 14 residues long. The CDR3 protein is CASSLGQGASEQFF. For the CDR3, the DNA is TGTGCCAGCAGCTTGGGACAGGGGGCTTCTGAGCAGTTCTTC.

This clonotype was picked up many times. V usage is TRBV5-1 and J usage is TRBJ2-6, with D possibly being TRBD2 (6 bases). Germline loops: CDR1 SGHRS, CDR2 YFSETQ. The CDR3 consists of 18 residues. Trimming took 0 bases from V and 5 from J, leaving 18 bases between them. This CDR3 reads CASSLVRGGSGWANVLTF. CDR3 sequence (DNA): TGCGCCAGCAGCTTGGTACGTGGGGGGTCCGGCTGGGCCAACGTCCTGACTTTC.

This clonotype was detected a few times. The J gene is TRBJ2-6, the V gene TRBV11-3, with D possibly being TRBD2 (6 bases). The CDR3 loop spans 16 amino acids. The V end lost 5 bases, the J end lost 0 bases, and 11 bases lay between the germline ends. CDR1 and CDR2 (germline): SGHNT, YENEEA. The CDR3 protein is CASSNRGGSGANVLTF. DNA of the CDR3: TGTGCCAGCAGCAACCGGGGAGGCTCTGGGGCCAACGTCCTGACTTTC.